Below, 12 T cell receptor beta chains from the same sample are listed, as sequenced in a study of T cell repertoires in cytomegalovirus infection. TCRdb called the reads again in MiXCR, with one record for every CDR3 protein. The sample shows 250,000 or so distinct CDR3 sequences, 15% to 20% of them seen only once. The sample was CD8+ T cells from PBMCs. The receptors derive from a human donor in good health (CMV status not recorded). Some clones in this sample may be carry-over from other donors' samples.

This clonotype was observed at least ten times. The rearrangement links TRBV7-2 to TRBJ2-3; 9 positions agree with TRBD2. The germline V gene has CDR1 SGHTA and CDR2 FQGNSA. The CDR3 length is 15 residues. V shed 5 bases and J 2 bases; nucleotides not matched to a gene: 5. CDR3 nucleotides: TGTGCCAGCAGCCCAGGGACTAGCTTCACAGATACGCAGTATTTT. It yields the protein CASSPGTSFTDTQYF.

This clonotype was seen a handful of times. This chain links TRBV6-5 with TRBJ2-7; D gene ambiguous. There are 17 residues in the CDR3. V lost 0 bases to trimming and J lost 2 bases, with 17 bases between them. Looked up from germline, CDR1 is MNHEY and CDR2 is SVGAGI. The DNA for the CDR3 is TGTGCCAGCAGTTACTCGAGCAGGACCATCACTCCCTACGAGCAGTACTTC. Amino acid sequence: CASSYSSRTITPYEQYF.

This sequence joins TRBV20-1 and TRBJ2-7; 10 positions match TRBD2. Germline V gives CDR1 DFQATT, CDR2 SNEGSKA (reference sequence). The CDR3 loop spans 17 amino acids. After removal of 0 bases from V and 0 bases from J, the junction contained 8 bases not matched to a gene. The CDR3 nucleotides read TGCAGTGCTAGAGACGTTAGCGGGGGGCGAAGCTCCTACGAGCAGTACTTC. Protein: CSARDVSGGRSSYEQYF.

The chain carries TRBV6-5 and TRBJ2-2; D possibly corresponds to TRBD2 (7 bases). CDR3 size: 16 residues. Germline loops: CDR1 MNHEY, CDR2 SVGAGI. Trimming stripped 0 bases from V and 4 bases from J, with 12 bases between. As DNA, the CDR3 is TGTGCCAGCAGTTACTCGGGGGGCGGGGGCACCGGGGAGCTGTTTTTT. The encoded protein is CASSYSGGGGTGELFF.

The rearrangement uses TRBV12-5 and TRBJ2-6; tentative D call: TRBD1 (6 bases). The germline V and J ends were trimmed by 6 bases and 4 bases, with 16 bases remaining between them. The germline gives CDR1 LGHNT, CDR2 FRNRAP. The CDR3 contains 16 residues. The DNA for the CDR3 is TGTGCTAGTGGGGGGGCCAGTCCCCCCGGGGCCAACGTCCTGACTTTC. As protein: CASGGASPPGANVLTF.

This clonotype was detected many times. The chain employs TRBV7-8 and TRBJ2-1; 8 bases are a match to TRBD2. With V trimmed by 5 bases and J by 5 bases, 8 bases remained unmatched. Germline V lookup: CDR1 SGHVS, CDR2 FQNEAQ. This CDR3 is 15 amino acids long. This CDR3 is CASSPRGGVNNEQFF. The CDR3, as DNA: TGTGCCAGCAGCCCACGGGGGGGCGTAAACAATGAGCAGTTCTTC. Supplemented by reference TRBV7-8 and TRBJ2-1, the full variable domain reads GAGVSQSPRYKVAKRGQDVALRCDPISGHVSLFWYQQALGQGPEFLTYFQNEAQLDKSGLPSDRFFAERPEGSVSTLKIQRTQQEDSAVYLCASSPRGGVNNEQFFGPGTRLTVL.

This sequence joins TRBV12-3 or TRBV12-4 and TRBJ1-3; D is perhaps TRBD1 (6 bases). The CDR3 consists of 14 residues. The V end was cut by 3 bases, the J end by 2 bases, with 8 bases between. The CDR3 nucleotides read TGTGCCAGCAGTTTCCCAGGGGCTGGAAACACCATATATTTT. This gives the protein CASSFPGAGNTIYF.

This rearrangement joins TRBV12-3 or TRBV12-4 to TRBJ1-5, with D perhaps matching TRBD1 (6 bases). V lost 3 bases, J lost 6 bases, and 12 bases lay in between. The CDR3 runs to 14 residues. In DNA, the CDR3 is TGTGCCAGCAGTTTGTGGGGGCTCGGTCAGCCCCAGCATTTT. This gives the protein CASSLWGLGQPQHF.

This clonotype has just a few counts. The V gene is TRBV13, the J gene TRBJ1-6, with 8 nucleotides matching TRBD1. V lost 2 bases, J lost 7 bases, and 7 bases stayed unmatched. CDR3 length equals 16 residues. Germline V CDR1 and CDR2: PRHDT, FYEKMQ (reference sequence). The CDR3 region has the DNA TGTGCCAGCAGCTTATCCGGACAGGGACTGAATTCACCCCTCCACTTT. Protein product: CASSLSGQGLNSPLHF.

This clonotype was counted a few times. The chain joins TRBV6-1 to TRBJ2-7; 11 positions agree with TRBD1. The CDR3 is 15 amino acids. The germline CDR1 and CDR2 sequences are MNHNS and SASEGT. V lost 7 bases, J lost 4 bases, and 9 bases stayed unmatched. The CDR3 sequence is CASTRPGQGGYEQYF. The CDR3 bases are TGTGCCAGCACTCGACCGGGACAGGGGGGGTACGAGCAGTACTTC.

The table lists this clonotype with many counts. The chain links TRBV6-1 to TRBJ2-3, with a possible D match to TRBD1 (5 bases). Germline assignment: CDR1 MNHNS and CDR2 SASEGT. This CDR3 has 15 residues. V dropped 5 bases and J dropped 4 bases, with 16 bases sitting between them. The DNA for the CDR3 is TGTGCCAGCAGTACCCCTTCGGACACCGCAGATACGCAGTATTTT. It translates to CASSTPSDTADTQYF.

The chain combines TRBV12-5 with TRBJ2-1, with TRBD2 matching 10 bases. The J segment lost 7 bases and the V segment lost 6 bases, leaving 15 bases of the junction unmatched. CDR3 length equals 17 residues. Per the germline V gene, CDR1 is LGHNT and CDR2 is FRNRAP. CDR3 bases: TGTGCTAGTGGGGGGGCTAGCGGGGGCCTGCTTGGAAATGAGCAGTTCTTC. It yields the protein CASGGASGGLLGNEQFF.